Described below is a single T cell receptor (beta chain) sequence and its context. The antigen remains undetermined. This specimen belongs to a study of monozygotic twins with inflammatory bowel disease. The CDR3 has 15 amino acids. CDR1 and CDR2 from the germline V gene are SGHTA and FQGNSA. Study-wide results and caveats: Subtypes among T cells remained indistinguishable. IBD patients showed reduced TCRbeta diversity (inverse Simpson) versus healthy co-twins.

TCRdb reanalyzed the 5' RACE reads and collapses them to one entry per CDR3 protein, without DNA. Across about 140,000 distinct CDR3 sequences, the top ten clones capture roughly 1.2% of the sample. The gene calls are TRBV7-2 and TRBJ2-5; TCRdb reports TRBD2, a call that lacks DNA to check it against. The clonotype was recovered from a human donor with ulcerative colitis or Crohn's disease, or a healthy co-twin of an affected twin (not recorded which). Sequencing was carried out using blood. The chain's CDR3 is CASSLGTGGRETQYF.